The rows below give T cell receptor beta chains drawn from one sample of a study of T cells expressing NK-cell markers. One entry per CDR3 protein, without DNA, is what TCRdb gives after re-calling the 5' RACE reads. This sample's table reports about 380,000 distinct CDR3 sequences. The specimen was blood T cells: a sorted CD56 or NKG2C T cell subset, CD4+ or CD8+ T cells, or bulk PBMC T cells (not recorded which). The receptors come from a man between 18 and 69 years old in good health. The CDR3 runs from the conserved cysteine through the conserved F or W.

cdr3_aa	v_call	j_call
CASSRQAFQPQHF	TRBV19	TRBJ1-5
CASSSMGSYNSPLHF	TRBV7-9	TRBJ1-6
CASSESEGRGTGELFF	TRBV6-1	TRBJ2-2
CASSPGQGLENIQYF	TRBV11-2	TRBJ2-4
CASSGYRDGLYEQYF	TRBV11-2	TRBJ2-7
CASINPGYNEKLFF	TRBV28	TRBJ1-4
CASSLYTRENTGELFF	TRBV4-2	TRBJ2-2
CASSYRQGTGELFF	TRBV6-5	TRBJ2-2
CASSIRVEGSYEQYF	TRBV6-1	TRBJ2-7
CASSMEWGPSHEQFF	TRBV12-3/TRBV12-4	TRBJ2-1
CASSSQGNGEPQHF	TRBV7-9	TRBJ1-5
CASSGNRNTEAFF	TRBV2	TRBJ1-1
CASSPGDSTYTDTQYF	TRBV18	TRBJ2-3